A selection of T cell receptor beta chains follows, all from one sample in a study of shared clonotypes between healthy human individuals. Repertoires were generated with immunoSEQ multiplex PCR, while TCRdb's copy carries only in-frame clones and drops some. The profile shows about 1 million clones, more than 75% of them singletons. The specimen was memory CD4+ T cells from PBMCs. These receptors came from a man between 18 and 29 years old in good health. Some clones in this sample may be carry-over from other donors' samples. CDR3s include the opening cysteine and the closing phenylalanine or tryptophan. D genes are given only for firm matches. Clone size, where shown, is once, few, many, or a class for clones that have expanded.

cdr3_length d_call j_call clone_size v_call cdr3_nt cdr3_aa
13 NA TRBJ1-6 once TRBV10-3 TGTGCCATCAGTGGGGGGTTTAGTTCACCCCTCCACTTT CAISGGFSSPLHF
14 NA TRBJ1-4 NA TRBV9 TGTGCCAGCAGCGCGCAGGGAACTAATGAAAAACTGTTTTTT CASSAQGTNEKLFF
14 TRBD2 TRBJ2-3 NA TRBV2 TGTGCCAGCTCTCTGGCGGGAGGTTCAGATACGCAGTATTTT CASSLAGGSDTQYF
15 TRBD2 TRBJ2-1 NA TRBV7-3 TGTGCCAGCAGCTCCCGGACTAGCGGAGCTAATGAGCAGTTCTTC CASSSRTSGANEQFF
16 NA TRBJ2-2 NA TRBV4-3 TGCGCCAGCAGCCAAGTGGGGGGAGCGAACACCGGGGAGCTGTTTTTT CASSQVGGANTGELFF
13 NA TRBJ2-7 NA TRBV10-3 TGTGCCGGTCGGCGGGAAAAGCAACACGAGCAGTACTTC CAGRREKQHEQYF
14 NA TRBJ2-7 NA TRBV30 TGTGCCCAAGAGGGGAAGGGGTCCAACTACGAGCAGTACTTC CAQEGKGSNYEQYF
17 TRBD2 TRBJ2-7 NA TRBV28 TGTGCCAGCAGTTTATCGGCATATCTAGCGGGTAACTACGAGCAGTACTTC CASSLSAYLAGNYEQYF
18 TRBD1 TRBJ1-2 NA TRBV4-2 TGTGCCAGCAGCCAAAGGAACCTCCCTGACAGGGGAGACTATGGCTACACCTTC CASSQRNLPDRGDYGYTF
13 NA TRBJ1-2 NA TRBV5-1 TGCGCCAGCAGCTTGGATACTCGATATGGCTACACCTTC CASSLDTRYGYTF
15 NA TRBJ1-1 NA TRBV5-1 TGCGCCAGCAGCTTGGAGGGGGGCGCGTGGACTGAAGCTTTCTTT CASSLEGGAWTEAFF
14 NA TRBJ2-7 NA TRBV9 TGTGCCAGCAGCGAGACACCGAGCTCCTACGAGCAGTACTTC CASSETPSSYEQYF
15 NA TRBJ1-2 NA TRBV5-1 TGCGCCAGCAGCTTGGTTGCAACGTCGAACTATGGCTACACCTTC CASSLVATSNYGYTF
14 NA TRBJ1-1 NA TRBV2 TGTGCCAGCAGGTCGGGAGATCAGTACACTGAAGCTTTCTTT CASRSGDQYTEAFF
14 NA TRBJ2-1 NA TRBV28 TGTGCCAGCATTCCTCAAGGGTCCTACAATGAGCAGTTCTTC CASIPQGSYNEQFF
16 NA TRBJ2-1 NA TRBV2 TGTGCCAGCAGCCTAATTGGACTCGGGCCCTCCAATGAGCAGTTCTTC CASSLIGLGPSNEQFF
12 NA TRBJ2-7 NA TRBV7-2 TGTGCCAGTTCGCATCTCTCCTACGAGCAGTACTTC CASSHLSYEQYF
19 TRBD1 TRBJ2-1 NA TRBV18 TGTGCCAGCTCAGGACAGGGGGCCGCGAGCGGGAGATCCTACAATGAGCAGTTCTTC CASSGQGAASGRSYNEQFF
13 TRBD2 TRBJ2-5 few TRBV4-3 TGCGCCAGCAGCCAAGAGGCTAGCGGGAGGCAGTACTTC CASSQEASGRQYF
15 TRBD2 TRBJ2-7 NA TRBV18 TGTGCCAGCTCAGCAGTAGCGGGATTGGGCTACGAGCAGTACTTC CASSAVAGLGYEQYF
15 TRBD1 TRBJ1-2 NA TRBV4-2 TGTGCCAGCAGCCAAACGGGACAGGAGCCATATGGCTACACCTTC CASSQTGQEPYGYTF
13 NA TRBJ2-7 NA TRBV19 TGTGCCACTCCGACAGTACTTAACTACGAGCAGTACTTC CATPTVLNYEQYF
15 TRBD1 TRBJ1-1 NA TRBV14 TGTGCCAGCAGCTATTACAGGGGGGAAGACACTGAAGCTTTCTTT CASSYYRGEDTEAFF
16 NA TRBJ2-2 NA TRBV4-3 TGCGCCAGCAGCCAAGGGCGGAACGCGAACACCGGGGAGCTGTTTTTT CASSQGRNANTGELFF
13 NA TRBJ1-3 NA TRBV9 TGTGCCAGCAGCGGGTCTTCTGGAAACACCATATATTTT CASSGSSGNTIYF
12 NA TRBJ1-1 NA TRBV7-2 TGTGCCAGCAGTTACAGGATCACTGAAGCTTTCTTT CASSYRITEAFF
13 NA TRBJ1-5 few TRBV6-5 TGTGCCAGCAGTTACTCAGTGGATCAGCCCCAGCATTTT CASSYSVDQPQHF
17 TRBD1 TRBJ1-2 NA TRBV5-6 TGTGCCAGCAGCTTGGGACAGGACCAGGGGGTGGGCTATGGCTACACCTTC CASSLGQDQGVGYGYTF
13 NA TRBJ2-7 once TRBV5-6 TGTGCCAGCAGCTTGATTACTCACTACGAGCAGTACTTC CASSLITHYEQYF
13 NA TRBJ1-1 NA TRBV28 TGTGCCAGCAGTTTACAGCGGAACACTGAAGCTTTCTTT CASSLQRNTEAFF
13 NA TRBJ2-7 NA TRBV29-1 TGCAGCGTTGTAAATAGGGCGCCCTACGAGCAGTACTTC CSVVNRAPYEQYF